The present entry profiles one T cell receptor (beta chain) with its context. Its antigen is as yet unknown. Alongside a J-beta primer mix, a sample-barcoded 5' primer served in a second PCR lasting roughly 7 to 11 cycles. TCRdb used MiXCR to reprocess the 5' RACE reads, holding one entry per CDR3 protein. Among roughly 1.7 million distinct CDR3 sequences, roughly 32% were seen once, and the ten largest hold around 10%. The data were obtained in a study of blood T cells in healthy people across ages. Whole-study results and caveats: Shifts in expanded clonotypes may have been confounded by donor CMV status, which was unknown. PBMCs left unsorted prevented a conclusive naive versus antigen-experienced comparison.

CDR1 and CDR2 (germline): SNHLY, FYNNEI. With 4 bases clipped from V and 1 base from J, the junction kept 6 bases outside the gene matches. The CDR3 sequence is 15 residues long. This chain links TRBV2 with TRBJ2-5; 7 nucleotides align to TRBD2. The receptor comes from a woman between 25 and 40 years old in good health. What was sequenced was blood. The CDR3 is CASSAFLAAQETQYF. In nucleotides, the CDR3 is TGTGCCAGCAGTGCGTTTCTAGCGGCCCAAGAGACCCAGTACTTC.